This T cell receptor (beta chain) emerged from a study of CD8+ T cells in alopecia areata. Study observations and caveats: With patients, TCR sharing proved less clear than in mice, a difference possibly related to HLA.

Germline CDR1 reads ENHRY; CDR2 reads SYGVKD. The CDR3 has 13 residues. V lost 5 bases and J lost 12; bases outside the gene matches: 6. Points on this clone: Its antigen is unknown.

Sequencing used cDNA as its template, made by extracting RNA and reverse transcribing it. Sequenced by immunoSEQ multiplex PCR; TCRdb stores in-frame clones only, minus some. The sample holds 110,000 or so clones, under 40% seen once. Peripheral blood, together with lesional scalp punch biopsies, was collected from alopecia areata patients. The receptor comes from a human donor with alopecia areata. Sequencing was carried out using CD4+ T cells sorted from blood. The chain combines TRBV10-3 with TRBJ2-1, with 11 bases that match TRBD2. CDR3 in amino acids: CAISTELAGVQFF. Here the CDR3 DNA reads TGTGCCATCAGTACCGAACTAGCGGGGGTGCAGTTCTTC.